These T cell receptor beta chains were read from a single sample in a study of blood T cell repertoires in COVID-19. Data came from immunoSEQ multiplex PCR; TCRdb stores just in-frame clones and leaves some out. The sample carries 90,000 to 95,000 clones, almost 90% recorded once. The specimen was peripheral blood. The receptors come from a woman in her 70s with acute or convalescent COVID-19. Both conserved end residues are part of each CDR3. A D gene is named only where the DNA matches it firmly. Expanded clones get a size class; other rows say once, few or many, or leave the size out.

cdr3_length: 12; clone_size: NA; j_call: TRBJ2-7; v_call: TRBV10-2; d_call: NA; cdr3_aa: CASSGQSLEQYF; cdr3_nt: TGCGCCAGCAGTGGGCAGTCTCTCGAGCAGTACTTC
cdr3_length: 15; clone_size: NA; j_call: TRBJ2-7; v_call: TRBV18; d_call: TRBD2; cdr3_aa: CASSPGVAGASEQYF; cdr3_nt: TGTGCCAGCTCACCAGGGGTAGCGGGAGCAAGCGAGCAGTACTTC
cdr3_length: 14; clone_size: NA; j_call: TRBJ1-4; v_call: TRBV5-1; d_call: TRBD1; cdr3_aa: CASSSGTGNEKLFF; cdr3_nt: TGCGCCAGCAGTTCCGGGACAGGGAATGAAAAACTGTTTTTT
cdr3_length: 16; clone_size: NA; j_call: TRBJ1-2; v_call: TRBV18; d_call: TRBD1; cdr3_aa: CASSPPESGGSYGYTF; cdr3_nt: TGTGCCAGCTCACCACCGGAGTCAGGGGGGAGCTATGGCTACACCTTC
cdr3_length: 17; clone_size: NA; j_call: TRBJ1-3; v_call: TRBV2; d_call: NA; cdr3_aa: CASSERAPGLSGNTIYF; cdr3_nt: TGTGCCAGCAGTGAAAGGGCCCCAGGACTCTCTGGAAACACCATATATTTT
cdr3_length: 14; clone_size: NA; j_call: TRBJ2-3; v_call: TRBV2; d_call: TRBD1; cdr3_aa: CASSGTGVTDTQYF; cdr3_nt: TGTGCCAGCAGCGGGACAGGGGTGACAGATACGCAGTATTTT
cdr3_length: 14; clone_size: NA; j_call: TRBJ1-4; v_call: TRBV5-6; d_call: NA; cdr3_aa: CASSLAGRGEKLFF; cdr3_nt: TGTGCCAGCAGCTTGGCAGGGAGGGGTGAAAAACTGTTTTTT
cdr3_length: 13; clone_size: NA; j_call: TRBJ1-6; v_call: TRBV5-1; d_call: NA; cdr3_aa: CASSLDGGSPLHF; cdr3_nt: TGCGCCAGCAGCTTGGATGGGGGCTCACCCCTCCACTTT
cdr3_length: 15; clone_size: NA; j_call: TRBJ2-5; v_call: TRBV5-6; d_call: NA; cdr3_aa: CASSSLDRIQETQYF; cdr3_nt: TGTGCCAGCAGCTCTCTGGACAGAATCCAAGAGACCCAGTACTTC
cdr3_length: 14; clone_size: NA; j_call: TRBJ2-5; v_call: TRBV7-9; d_call: TRBD2; cdr3_aa: CASSGLAGQETQYF; cdr3_nt: TGTGCCAGCAGTGGGCTAGCGGGCCAAGAGACCCAGTACTTC
cdr3_length: 19; clone_size: NA; j_call: TRBJ2-5; v_call: TRBV6-2/TRBV6-3; d_call: TRBD2; cdr3_aa: CASSYLGTSGNPRMETQYF; cdr3_nt: TGTGCCAGCAGTTACTTAGGGACTAGCGGGAACCCCAGGATGGAGACCCAGTACTTC
cdr3_length: 16; clone_size: NA; j_call: TRBJ2-1; v_call: TRBV11-2; d_call: NA; cdr3_aa: CASSLDPRNAPNEQFF; cdr3_nt: TGTGCCAGCAGCTTAGACCCTAGAAACGCCCCCAATGAGCAGTTCTTC
cdr3_length: 16; clone_size: few; j_call: TRBJ1-2; v_call: TRBV6-5; d_call: NA; cdr3_aa: CASSYQRTRAGGGYTF; cdr3_nt: TGTGCCAGCAGTTACCAACGGACAAGGGCCGGGGGAGGCTACACCTTC
cdr3_length: 16; clone_size: NA; j_call: TRBJ2-7; v_call: TRBV19; d_call: TRBD1; cdr3_aa: CASTLTPGTETYEQYF; cdr3_nt: TGTGCCAGTACCCTGACCCCCGGGACAGAGACGTACGAGCAGTACTTC
cdr3_length: 15; clone_size: NA; j_call: TRBJ2-7; v_call: TRBV13; d_call: TRBD2; cdr3_aa: CASSLSGGHFYEQYF; cdr3_nt: TGTGCCAGCAGCTTAAGCGGGGGACATTTCTACGAGCAGTACTTC
cdr3_length: 14; clone_size: NA; j_call: TRBJ1-4; v_call: TRBV5-1; d_call: TRBD1; cdr3_aa: CASSLQGPNEKLFF; cdr3_nt: TGCGCCAGCAGCTTACAGGGGCCTAATGAAAAACTGTTTTTT
cdr3_length: 13; clone_size: NA; j_call: TRBJ1-4; v_call: TRBV5-4; d_call: TRBD1; cdr3_aa: CASTTQGDEKLFF; cdr3_nt: TGTGCCAGCACAACCCAGGGGGATGAAAAACTGTTTTTT
cdr3_length: 12; clone_size: NA; j_call: TRBJ1-2; v_call: TRBV13; d_call: NA; cdr3_aa: CASSDRNYGYTF; cdr3_nt: TGTGCCAGCAGCGACAGGAACTATGGCTACACCTTC
cdr3_length: 14; clone_size: once; j_call: TRBJ2-1; v_call: TRBV2; d_call: TRBD2; cdr3_aa: CASSAERGYNEQFF; cdr3_nt: TGTGCCAGCAGTGCTGAGCGGGGGTACAATGAGCAGTTCTTC
cdr3_length: 14; clone_size: NA; j_call: TRBJ2-7; v_call: TRBV28; d_call: NA; cdr3_aa: CASSLLLSSYEQYF; cdr3_nt: TGTGCCAGCAGTTTATTATTATCCAGCTACGAGCAGTACTTC
cdr3_length: 15; clone_size: NA; j_call: TRBJ1-1; v_call: TRBV27; d_call: NA; cdr3_aa: CASSLGQQGGTEAFF; cdr3_nt: TGTGCCAGCAGTTTAGGGCAACAGGGTGGGACTGAAGCTTTCTTT
cdr3_length: 16; clone_size: NA; j_call: TRBJ1-3; v_call: TRBV18; d_call: TRBD1; cdr3_aa: CASSFSGTASGNTIYF; cdr3_nt: TGTGCCAGCTCATTCTCCGGGACAGCCTCTGGAAACACCATATATTTT
cdr3_length: 17; clone_size: NA; j_call: TRBJ2-5; v_call: TRBV6-1; d_call: TRBD2; cdr3_aa: CASSDRVAGGSRETQYF; cdr3_nt: TGTGCCAGCAGTGATAGGGTAGCGGGAGGTAGTCGGGAGACCCAGTACTTC
cdr3_length: 14; clone_size: NA; j_call: TRBJ2-7; v_call: TRBV7-8; d_call: TRBD2; cdr3_aa: CASSLLAGAYEQYF; cdr3_nt: TGTGCCAGCAGCTTACTGGCGGGAGCCTACGAGCAGTACTTC
cdr3_length: 15; clone_size: NA; j_call: TRBJ1-3; v_call: TRBV4-2; d_call: TRBD1; cdr3_aa: CASSPGTGGVNTIYF; cdr3_nt: TGTGCCAGCAGCCCCGGGACAGGGGGCGTAAACACCATATATTTT
cdr3_length: 15; clone_size: NA; j_call: TRBJ2-3; v_call: TRBV10-3; d_call: TRBD2; cdr3_aa: CAISDGGRAGDTQYF; cdr3_nt: TGTGCCATCAGTGATGGCGGGAGGGCCGGGGATACGCAGTATTTT
cdr3_length: 13; clone_size: NA; j_call: TRBJ2-7; v_call: TRBV30; d_call: NA; cdr3_aa: CAWASGSNYEQYF; cdr3_nt: TGTGCCTGGGCATCCGGGAGTAACTACGAGCAGTACTTC
cdr3_length: 18; clone_size: NA; j_call: TRBJ2-5; v_call: TRBV27; d_call: TRBD2; cdr3_aa: CASRGLAGSNGIRETQYF; cdr3_nt: TGTGCCAGCAGAGGACTAGCGGGGAGTAACGGTATTAGAGAGACCCAGTACTTC
cdr3_length: 15; clone_size: NA; j_call: TRBJ1-3; v_call: TRBV11-2; d_call: NA; cdr3_aa: CASSLDRVSGNTIYF; cdr3_nt: TGTGCCAGCAGCTTAGATCGAGTCTCAGGAAACACCATATATTTT
cdr3_length: 15; clone_size: once; j_call: TRBJ2-2; v_call: TRBV5-1; d_call: NA; cdr3_aa: CASSLGLSNTGELFF; cdr3_nt: TGCGCCAGCAGCTTGGGGCTGTCGAACACCGGGGAGCTGTTTTTT
cdr3_length: 16; clone_size: NA; j_call: TRBJ2-1; v_call: TRBV13; d_call: TRBD2; cdr3_aa: CATGLWRGGAGNEQFF; cdr3_nt: TGTGCCACGGGACTTTGGCGGGGGGGAGCTGGAAATGAGCAGTTCTTC
cdr3_length: 15; clone_size: NA; j_call: TRBJ1-1; v_call: TRBV19; d_call: NA; cdr3_aa: CASSIAPFPNTEAFF; cdr3_nt: TGTGCCAGTAGTATCGCGCCCTTCCCGAACACTGAAGCTTTCTTT
cdr3_length: 17; clone_size: NA; j_call: TRBJ2-1; v_call: TRBV5-1; d_call: TRBD2; cdr3_aa: CASSASASGGILDEQFF; cdr3_nt: TGCGCCAGCAGCGCGAGTGCTAGCGGGGGGATCCTCGATGAGCAGTTCTTC
cdr3_length: 20; clone_size: NA; j_call: TRBJ2-7; v_call: TRBV5-1; d_call: TRBD1; cdr3_aa: CASSLPKNPGTGTYSYEQYF; cdr3_nt: TGCGCCAGCAGCTTACCTAAAAACCCCGGGACAGGCACCTATAGCTACGAGCAGTACTTC
cdr3_length: 14; clone_size: NA; j_call: TRBJ1-2; v_call: TRBV24-1; d_call: NA; cdr3_aa: CATSMRGKVDGYTF; cdr3_nt: TGTGCCACCAGTATGCGGGGTAAGGTAGATGGCTACACCTTC
cdr3_length: 18; clone_size: NA; j_call: TRBJ2-2; v_call: TRBV28; d_call: TRBD2; cdr3_aa: CASSFLAGGLLDTGELFF; cdr3_nt: TGTGCCAGCAGTTTTCTAGCGGGAGGGCTGTTGGACACCGGGGAGCTGTTTTTT
cdr3_length: 16; clone_size: NA; j_call: TRBJ2-5; v_call: TRBV5-1; d_call: TRBD1; cdr3_aa: CASSLGRQGARETQYF; cdr3_nt: TGCGCCAGCAGCTTGGGGCGACAGGGGGCGCGTGAGACCCAGTACTTC
cdr3_length: 15; clone_size: NA; j_call: TRBJ1-1; v_call: TRBV4-1; d_call: NA; cdr3_aa: CASSQGVTGGTEAFF; cdr3_nt: TGCGCCAGCAGCCAAGGAGTGACAGGCGGCACTGAAGCTTTCTTT
cdr3_length: 15; clone_size: few; j_call: TRBJ1-5; v_call: TRBV3-1/TRBV3-2; d_call: TRBD1; cdr3_aa: CASSRDRYSNQPQHF; cdr3_nt: TGTGCCAGCAGCCGGGACAGATATAGCAATCAGCCCCAGCATTTT
cdr3_length: 15; clone_size: NA; j_call: TRBJ1-5; v_call: TRBV7-9; d_call: TRBD1; cdr3_aa: CASSSGTGDNQPQHF; cdr3_nt: TGTGCCAGCAGCTCGGGGACAGGGGACAATCAGCCCCAGCATTTT
cdr3_length: 16; clone_size: NA; j_call: TRBJ2-2; v_call: TRBV5-1; d_call: TRBD2; cdr3_aa: CASSKGTSGIPGELFF; cdr3_nt: TGCGCCAGCAGCAAAGGGACTAGCGGGATCCCCGGGGAGCTGTTTTTT
cdr3_length: 13; clone_size: NA; j_call: TRBJ1-3; v_call: TRBV6-5; d_call: TRBD1; cdr3_aa: CASRTTGRNTIYF; cdr3_nt: TGTGCCAGCAGGACGACAGGGCGAAACACCATATATTTT
cdr3_length: 14; clone_size: NA; j_call: TRBJ2-7; v_call: TRBV5-1; d_call: TRBD2; cdr3_aa: CASSLGAGRREQYF; cdr3_nt: TGCGCCAGCAGCTTGGGTGCCGGGAGGCGCGAGCAGTACTTC
cdr3_length: 15; clone_size: once; j_call: TRBJ2-7; v_call: TRBV27; d_call: TRBD1; cdr3_aa: CASSLKWDRAYEQYF; cdr3_nt: TGTGCCAGCAGTTTAAAATGGGACAGGGCCTACGAGCAGTACTTC
cdr3_length: 16; clone_size: once; j_call: TRBJ2-2; v_call: TRBV19; d_call: TRBD1; cdr3_aa: CASSPGTGGNTGELFF; cdr3_nt: TGTGCCAGTAGTCCCGGGACAGGGGGCAACACCGGGGAGCTGTTTTTT
cdr3_length: 14; clone_size: NA; j_call: TRBJ2-7; v_call: TRBV7-9; d_call: TRBD1; cdr3_aa: CASSQRDRSYEQYF; cdr3_nt: TGTGCCAGCAGCCAACGGGACAGATCCTACGAGCAGTACTTC
cdr3_length: 14; clone_size: NA; j_call: TRBJ1-3; v_call: TRBV13; d_call: TRBD1; cdr3_aa: CASSRQGDGNTIYF; cdr3_nt: TGTGCCAGCAGCCGCCAGGGGGATGGAAACACCATATATTTT
cdr3_length: 14; clone_size: NA; j_call: TRBJ1-5; v_call: TRBV6-5; d_call: NA; cdr3_aa: CASRNRGGNQPQHF; cdr3_nt: TGTGCCAGCAGGAATCGAGGAGGGAATCAGCCCCAGCATTTT
cdr3_length: 13; clone_size: NA; j_call: TRBJ2-1; v_call: TRBV12-3/TRBV12-4; d_call: NA; cdr3_aa: CASSEDFYNEQFF; cdr3_nt: TGTGCCAGCAGTGAGGACTTCTACAATGAGCAGTTCTTC
cdr3_length: 15; clone_size: NA; j_call: TRBJ2-7; v_call: TRBV3-1/TRBV3-2; d_call: NA; cdr3_aa: CASSPRLGTYYEQYF; cdr3_nt: TGTGCCAGCAGCCCCAGGTTGGGGACTTACTACGAGCAGTACTTC
cdr3_length: 13; clone_size: NA; j_call: TRBJ1-5; v_call: TRBV12-3/TRBV12-4; d_call: NA; cdr3_aa: CASSLGLNQPQHF; cdr3_nt: TGTGCCAGCAGTTTAGGACTCAATCAGCCCCAGCATTTT
cdr3_length: 13; clone_size: NA; j_call: TRBJ1-1; v_call: TRBV5-1; d_call: NA; cdr3_aa: CASSAQPGTEAFF; cdr3_nt: TGCGCCAGCAGCGCACAGCCGGGGACTGAAGCTTTCTTT
cdr3_length: 17; clone_size: few; j_call: TRBJ2-1; v_call: TRBV19; d_call: TRBD2; cdr3_aa: CASSIDFQGLSGDEQFF; cdr3_nt: TGTGCCAGTAGTATAGATTTTCAGGGCCTCAGCGGGGATGAGCAGTTCTTC